These 20 T cell receptor beta chains were all obtained from the same sample, sequenced in a study of shared clonotypes between healthy human individuals. Profiling relied on immunoSEQ multiplex PCR, and the TCRdb table lists in-frame clones only, not all of them. The data contain millions of clones, about 95% of them seen just once; the ten biggest clones take up 0.9% to 1.3%. Naive CD8 cells lacked CD45RO and underwent positive selection for CCR7, leaving out terminally differentiated effector memory CD45RA+ cells. The sample taken for sequencing was naive CD8+ T cells sorted from blood. Receptors originate from a man aged 18 to 30 in good health.

The rearrangement joins TRBV7-9 to TRBJ2-7; 9 nucleotides align to TRBD2. The CDR3 spans 14 residues. Germline V gene sequence: CDR1 SEHNR, CDR2 FQNEAQ (reference sequence). The junction had 5 bases not matched to a gene; V was cut back by 5 bases and J by 3 bases. The CDR3 DNA is TGTGCCAGCAGCCCGCTAGCGGGAAACTACGAGCAGTACTTC. Its translation: CASSPLAGNYEQYF.

The chain uses TRBV13 and TRBJ2-2; D might be TRBD2 (5 bases). The CDR3 contains 14 residues. Trimming left V 3 bases short and J 6 bases short, with 11 bases between. The germline gives CDR1 PRHDT, CDR2 FYEKMQ (reference sequence). CDR3 protein: CASSFEGLAGELFF. CDR3 DNA sequence: TGTGCCAGCAGCTTTGAGGGTTTAGCCGGGGAGCTGTTTTTT.

The rearrangement uses TRBV7-8 and TRBJ2-7; 16 bases align to TRBD2. The CDR3 is made up of 18 amino acids. V trimming: 5 bases; J trimming: 4 bases; junction bases outside the gene matches: 11. The V gene's germline CDR1 is SGHVS and CDR2 FQNEAQ. CDR3 DNA: TGTGCCAGCAGCCCGGGACTAGCGGGGGGGCTTATCGGATACGAGCAGTACTTC. This sequence encodes CASSPGLAGGLIGYEQYF.

This clone was counted once. V and J are TRBV28 and TRBJ2-7, with 9 bases aligning to TRBD2. V lost 3 bases and J lost 4; bases outside the gene matches: 4. From germline, CDR1 is MDHEN and CDR2 SYDVKM. CDR3 size: 14 residues. DNA of the CDR3: TGTGCCAGCAGTTTGTTAGCGGGAGATTACGAGCAGTACTTC. It yields the protein CASSLLAGDYEQYF.

In this sample, this clone turned up once. The gene calls are TRBV7-9 and TRBJ2-5; 7 nucleotides match TRBD2. Trimming removed 5 bases from V and 3 bases from J; junction bases left unmatched: 9. There are 15 residues in the CDR3. Looked up from germline, CDR1 is SEHNR and CDR2 is FQNEAQ (reference sequence). The chain's CDR3 is CASSTPPGGKETQYF. DNA for the CDR3: TGTGCCAGCAGCACCCCCCCGGGAGGTAAAGAGACCCAGTACTTC.

The rearrangement uses TRBV6-5 and TRBJ2-3; unclear D gene. The CDR3 sequence is 15 residues long. Germline CDR1 is MNHEY and CDR2 is SVGAGI. With 0 bases removed from V and 1 base from J, the gap between germline ends came to 8 bases. The CDR3 region is CASSYSLARTDTQYF. The CDR3 nucleotides are TGTGCCAGCAGTTACTCGTTAGCTCGCACAGATACGCAGTATTTT.

This sequence joins TRBV6-1 and TRBJ2-7; 10 positions match TRBD1. CDR1 and CDR2 from the germline V gene are MNHNS and SASEGT. The CDR3 totals 14 residues. V was pared by 8 bases and J by 6 bases, with 10 bases of the junction left unmatched. CDR3 amino acids: CASLQRQGAFEQYF. CDR3 nucleotides: TGTGCCAGCCTCCAGAGACAGGGGGCGTTCGAGCAGTACTTC.

V and J are TRBV9 and TRBJ2-6; D remains unclear. Trimming removed 1 base at V and 0 bases at J, with 5 bases between. This CDR3 is 15 amino acids long. CDR1 and CDR2 from the germline V gene are SGDLS and YYNGEE. DNA for the CDR3: TGTGCCAGCAGCGTATCCCGCTCTGGGGCCAACGTCCTGACTTTC. It encodes CASSVSRSGANVLTF.

V is TRBV19 and J is TRBJ2-3; D is possibly TRBD1 (6 bases). Per the germline V gene, CDR1 is LNHDA and CDR2 is SQIVND (reference sequence). Trimming removed 5 bases from V and 0 bases from J, with 21 bases in between. CDR3 length: 18 residues. This CDR3 reads CASSPLPGQSSSTDTQYF. In nucleotides, the CDR3 is TGTGCCAGTAGTCCCTTACCGGGACAATCGTCTAGCACAGATACGCAGTATTTT.

This chain joins TRBV7-9 and TRBJ1-1; D not certain. Per germline, CDR1 SEHNR and CDR2 FQNEAQ (reference sequence). This CDR3 comprises 15 residues. V shed 5 bases and J shed 4 bases, with 17 bases lying between them. CDR3 loop: CASSILGGGSTEAFF. CDR3 coding DNA: TGTGCCAGCAGCATCCTCGGCGGAGGGAGCACTGAAGCTTTCTTT.

The chain employs TRBV19 and TRBJ1-5, with D unresolved. CDR1 is LNHDA, CDR2 SQIVND, per germline (reference sequence). The CDR3 is 13 amino acids. V dropped 0 bases and J dropped 4 bases, with 4 bases sitting between them. The CDR3 DNA sequence: TGTGCCAGTAGTATAGAAACGAATCAGCCCCAGCATTTT. The encoded protein is CASSIETNQPQHF. The complete variable domain, with remaining parts taken from reference TRBV19 and TRBJ1-5, reads DGGITQSPKYLFRKEGQNVTLSCEQNLNHDAMYWYRQDPGQGLRLIYYSQIVNDFQKGDIAEGYSVSREKKESFPLTVTSAQKNPTAFYLCASSIETNQPQHFGDGTRLSIL.

The chain carries TRBV6-1 and TRBJ1-2, with 9 bases lining up with TRBD1. Germline V CDR1 and CDR2: MNHNS, SASEGT. The CDR3 runs to 16 residues. V dropped 2 bases and J dropped 10; count of bases not matched to a gene: 14. As DNA, the CDR3 is TGTGCCAGCAGTGAACGCAGAGGCGGGACAGGGAACGCCTACACCTTC. Protein sequence: CASSERRGGTGNAYTF.

Note on this clone: Other DNA sequences in the same sample also yield this CDR3. J is TRBJ1-1 and V is TRBV27; D is unresolved. Trimming stripped 3 bases from V and 2 bases from J, with 7 bases between. The germline V gene encodes CDR1 MNHEY and CDR2 SMNVEV (reference sequence). This CDR3 spans 13 amino acids. CDR3 DNA: TGTGCCAGCAGTTTGGGTGGTAACACTGAAGCTTTCTTT. Translated, it gives CASSLGGNTEAFF.

The chain joins TRBV9 to TRBJ1-2; 12 positions agree with TRBD1. Germline V lookup: CDR1 SGDLS, CDR2 YYNGEE. The CDR3 loop spans 16 amino acids. J gave up 6 bases and V 4 bases, and 10 bases lay outside the gene matches. CDR3 sequence (DNA): TGTGCCAGCAGCACCACTGAGGGACAGGGGGCGGATGGCTACACCTTC. Protein: CASSTTEGQGADGYTF.

The chain employs TRBV7-2 and TRBJ2-3, with 12 nucleotides matching TRBD2. This CDR3 comprises 15 residues. Germline V gene lookup returns CDR1 SGHTA and CDR2 FQGNSA. Trimming cost V 5 bases and J 6 bases; bases outside gene matches: 6. The CDR3 reads CASSQGLAGGDTQYF. The CDR3 region has the DNA TGTGCCAGCAGCCAGGGCCTAGCGGGAGGGGATACGCAGTATTTT.

The genes are TRBV27 and TRBJ2-7; 9 positions match TRBD1. CDR1 MNHEY and CDR2 SMNVEV come from the germline V gene (reference sequence). CDR3 length equals 17 residues. The J segment lost 1 base and the V segment lost 7 bases, leaving 14 bases of the junction unmatched. CDR3 residues: CASTPSWGDRASYEQYF. The CDR3 nucleotides are TGTGCCAGCACCCCCTCATGGGGGGACAGGGCTTCCTACGAGCAGTACTTC.

The chain joins TRBV27 to TRBJ2-1; D unclear. The CDR3 has 14 residues. CDR1 and CDR2 (germline): MNHEY, SMNVEV (reference sequence). Trimming left V 0 bases short and J 7 bases short, with 10 bases between. Here the CDR3 reads CASSLSILGNEQFF. The CDR3 coding sequence is TGTGCCAGCAGTTTATCGATTTTGGGGAATGAGCAGTTCTTC.

The J gene is TRBJ2-1, the V gene TRBV27, with D unclear. The V end was cut by 4 bases, the J end by 7 bases, with 5 bases between. In germline, CDR1 is MNHEY, CDR2 SMNVEV (reference sequence). This CDR3 has 11 residues. The CDR3: CASSWRNEQFF. The CDR3 DNA follows: TGTGCCAGCAGTTGGCGGAATGAGCAGTTCTTC.

On this clone itself: A read error may explain this, as a much larger clone is one base away. The chain uses TRBV11-3 and TRBJ1-1; D uncertain. The V and J ends lost 4 bases and 1 base respectively, with 4 bases between them. Germline V gene sequence: CDR1 SGHNT, CDR2 YENEEA. CDR3 size: 12 residues. CDR3 DNA sequence: TGTGCCAGCAGCTCAGGGAACACTGAAGCTTTCTTT. This translates into CASSSGNTEAFF.

The V and J genes are TRBV7-9 and TRBJ1-3; possibly TRBD1 for D (5 bases). Looked up from germline, CDR1 is SEHNR and CDR2 is FQNEAQ (reference sequence). The CDR3 is 15 amino acids. The V gene lost 6 bases and the J gene lost 2 bases, with 14 bases spanning the gap. CDR3 loop: CASSSQGDPGNTIYF. CDR3 in DNA: TGTGCCAGCAGTTCCCAGGGAGATCCTGGAAACACCATATATTTT.